This TCR beta chain was documented in a study of blood T cell repertoires in COVID-19. Study-wide context: There were acute and convalescent COVID-19 samples, and they came from the United States, Italy and Spain. Sources were T cells, B-cell-depleted T cells, or PBMCs; the material itself was cDNA or gDNA.

Per the study methods: Reference gene primers were amplified, and this amplification served to estimate nucleated cell counts. The assay was immunoSEQ multiplex PCR, and TCRdb's table has in-frame clones only and misses some. That table supplies the V and J calls and clone size; D and trimming were determined from the DNA. This sample carries 150,000 to 200,000 clones, over 80% of them seen once, and the ten largest clones take approximately 13%. CDR3 length: 16 amino acids. The ends lost 3 bases at V and 8 bases at J; junction bases unmatched: 7. Germline V gives CDR1 KGHDR, CDR2 SFDVKD. The sequenced sample consisted of peripheral blood. The chain recombines TRBV24-1 with TRBJ2-1; 12 nucleotides agree with TRBD2. This clonotype was obtained from a man aged 70-80 years who had recovered from COVID-19. The CDR3 is CATSDGASGRGHEQFF. DNA for the CDR3: TGTGCCACCAGTGATGGGGCTAGCGGGAGGGGGCATGAGCAGTTCTTC.